The 32 T cell receptor beta chains below all came from one sample that was sequenced in a study of vaccination and CD4 T cells after COVID-19. The treatment denotes: roughly 11-day PBMC culture with coronavirus spike peptide pools or control peptides (ViraFEST assay). Their antigens remain unidentified. Oncomine TCR Beta short-read sequencing was applied to DNA from cultured CD4+ T cells. Each CDR3 protein gets one entry after TCRdb re-called the PCR reads with MiXCR. Of about 17,000 distinct CDR3 sequences listed, roughly 56% are singletons. The sequenced sample consisted of CD4+ T cells from blood, cultured in vitro. The receptors here all came from a human donor who had recovered from COVID-19.

This clonotype showed up just a few times. The genes are TRBV11-2 and TRBJ2-2; D remains ambiguous. CDR1 SGHAT and CDR2 FQNNGV come from the germline V gene. This CDR3 comprises 17 residues. V shed 2 bases and J shed 0 bases, with 13 bases lying between them. The chain's CDR3 is CASSLIFGSANTGELFF. In DNA form, the CDR3 reads TGTGCCAGCAGCTTAATATTCGGATCCGCGAACACCGGGGAGCTGTTTTTT.

V gene TRBV6-2 or TRBV6-3 combines with J gene TRBJ1-2; tentatively, D is TRBD1 (6 bases). CDR1 and CDR2 (germline): MNHEY, SVGEGT. The CDR3 has 13 residues. Trimming removed 5 bases from V and 8 bases from J, with 15 bases in between. The CDR3 DNA sequence: TGTGCCAGCAGTCTACAGGGTTCTTTCGGCTACACCTTC. Its protein is CASSLQGSFGYTF.

The CDR3 DNA reads as TGTGCCTGGAGTGTGAAATCCGGGACAGGGGGATCTGAAGCTTTCTTT. Protein sequence: CAWSVKSGTGGSEAFF. The chain combines TRBV30 with TRBJ1-1, with TRBD1 matching 11 bases. This CDR3 has 16 amino acids. Germline V gene lookup returns CDR1 GTSNPN and CDR2 SVGIG (reference sequence). V shed 0 bases, J shed 6 bases, and the junction held 9 bases outside the gene matches.

The V and J genes are TRBV20-1 and TRBJ1-5; 8 nucleotides line up with TRBD1. The CDR3 is 14 amino acids. J lost 7 bases, V lost 1 base, and 6 bases had no gene match. Per germline, CDR1 DFQATT and CDR2 SNEGSKA (reference sequence). DNA for the CDR3: TGCAGTGCTAGAGCCTACAGGGGGGGACAGCCCCAGCATTTT. Its translation is CSARAYRGGQPQHF.

J is TRBJ2-5 and V is TRBV7-9; 13 nucleotides align to TRBD2. Germline CDR1 is SEHNR and CDR2 is FQNEAQ (reference sequence). V shed 5 bases, J shed 2 bases, and the junction held 5 bases outside the gene matches. There are 16 residues in the CDR3. CDR3 sequence: CASSRTSGRLQETQYF. CDR3 coding DNA: TGTGCCAGCAGCCGGACTAGCGGGAGACTTCAAGAGACCCAGTACTTC.

This chain connects TRBV19 to TRBJ2-2; 8 positions match TRBD2. The CDR3 runs to 16 residues. The germline gives CDR1 LNHDA, CDR2 SQIVND (reference sequence). V dropped 4 bases and J dropped 0; count of bases not matched to a gene: 4. CDR3 sequence (DNA): TGTGCCAGTAGTAACCCGGGAGGGACGAACACCGGGGAGCTGTTTTTT. This codes for CASSNPGGTNTGELFF.

Only a few counts were recorded for this clonotype. V usage is TRBV20-1 and J usage is TRBJ1-2, with TRBD1 matching 7 bases. The CDR3 has 11 residues. Germline trimming cut 6 bases from V and 8 bases from J; bases unmatched to any gene: 6. Germline CDR1 is DFQATT and CDR2 is SNEGSKA (reference sequence). The CDR3 loop reads CSATTGYGYTF. Here the CDR3 DNA reads TGCAGTGCCACGACAGGGTACGGCTACACCTTC.

The genes are TRBV21-1 and TRBJ2-5; the table's D call of TRBD2 was not tested on the DNA. TRBV21-1 is deemed a pseudogene. This CDR3 contains 17 residues. CDR3 amino acids: CASSKSGKGGDQETQYF. CDR3 DNA: TGTGCCAGCAGCAAATCAGGGAAAGGAGGGGACCAAGAGACCCAGTACTTC.

The chain uses TRBV2 and TRBJ1-5, with D possibly TRBD1 on 6 matching bases. The V gene lost 5 bases and the J gene lost 0 bases, with 11 bases spanning the gap. The germline V gene has CDR1 SNHLY and CDR2 FYNNEI. The CDR3 is 15 residues long. The CDR3 DNA reads TGTGCCAGCAGTTTCGACAGGTATAGCAATCAGCCCCAGCATTTT. This gives the protein CASSFDRYSNQPQHF.

The rearrangement links TRBV7-9 to TRBJ2-3; D unresolved. In germline, CDR1 is SEHNR, CDR2 FQNEAQ (reference sequence). The V and J ends lost 5 bases and 4 bases respectively, with 7 bases between them. The CDR3 extends over 12 amino acids. The CDR3 DNA follows: TGTGCCAGCAGCCCCCGTGCAGATACGCAGTATTTT. It encodes CASSPRADTQYF. The full variable domain, with the rest looked up from reference TRBV7-9 and TRBJ2-3, is DTGVSQNPRHKITKRGQNVTFRCDPISEHNRLYWYRQTLGQGPEFLTYFQNEAQLEKSRLLSDRFSAERPKGSFSTLEIQRTEQGDSAMYLCASSPRADTQYFGPGTRLTVL.

This clonotype came up a few times. This chain joins TRBV27 and TRBJ1-1, with 8 bases fitting TRBD1. Trimming took 5 bases from V and 3 from J; bases not matched to a gene: 8. The CDR3 contains 15 residues. Germline V gene lookup returns CDR1 MNHEY and CDR2 SMNVEV (reference sequence). The CDR3 spells CASSQDRGGYTEAFF. The CDR3, as DNA: TGTGCCAGCAGTCAAGACAGGGGAGGGTACACTGAAGCTTTCTTT.

This chain joins TRBV6-1 and TRBJ1-6; possible D gene TRBD1, 6 bases. The CDR3 covers 15 residues. Germline-derived CDR1 and CDR2 are MNHNS and SASEGT. The V end was cut by 3 bases, the J end by 6 bases, with 12 bases between. In DNA form, the CDR3 reads TGTGCCAGCAGTGATCTACAGGGAGGTAATTCACCCCTCCACTTT. Its translation: CASSDLQGGNSPLHF.

The rearrangement links TRBV5-1 to TRBJ2-1, with D perhaps TRBD1 (8 bases). V lost 4 bases and J lost 8, with 19 bases in between. Germline lookup yields CDR1 SGHRS and CDR2 YFSETQ. There are 15 residues in the CDR3. CDR3 in DNA: TGCGCCAGCAGCCTACGACTAGCAGGGGGCGATGAGCAGTTCTTC. Its translation: CASSLRLAGGDEQFF.

The V call is TRBV6-5, the J call TRBJ2-5; a weak D match, TRBD2 (5 bases). Trimming removed 0 bases from V and 5 bases from J, with 16 bases in between. The length of the CDR3 is 16 residues. CDR1 MNHEY and CDR2 SVGAGI come from the germline V gene. CDR3 amino acids: CASSYSMVASMETQYF. CDR3 nucleotide sequence: TGTGCCAGCAGTTACTCGATGGTGGCTAGCATGGAGACCCAGTACTTC.

The chain is built from TRBV5-8 and TRBJ1-2; TRBD1 agrees at 7 bases. V shed 0 bases and J 4 bases; nucleotides not matched to a gene: 6. This CDR3 has 15 residues. CDR1 and CDR2 (germline): SGHTS, YDEGEE. The DNA for the CDR3 is TGTGCCAGCAGCTTGGGACAGGGATTTCCCTATGGCTACACCTTC. Translating it yields CASSLGQGFPYGYTF.

This clonotype has only a few counts. The J gene is TRBJ1-5, the V gene TRBV10-3; TRBD1 might be the D (6 bases). Deletions cut 7 bases from V and 4 bases from J, with 14 bases between. Germline V lookup: CDR1 ENHRY, CDR2 SYGVKD. This CDR3 has 14 amino acids. CDR3 residues: CAITAEGGNQPQHF. The CDR3 DNA sequence: TGTGCCATCACCGCCGAAGGGGGGAATCAGCCCCAGCATTTT.

This clonotype was seen a few times. The chain recombines TRBV2 with TRBJ1-5; 9 bases align to TRBD1. The length of the CDR3 is 15 residues. Unmatched junction bases numbered 5, after V lost 5 bases and J lost 3 bases. CDR1 is SNHLY, CDR2 FYNNEI, per germline. The CDR3 nucleotides read TGTGCCAGCAGTAGGACAGGGGAGGACAATCAGCCCCAGCATTTT. Translated, it gives CASSRTGEDNQPQHF.

The chain recombines TRBV2 with TRBJ1-5; D not certain. V was pared by 5 bases and J by 4 bases, with 12 bases between. Germline-derived CDR1 and CDR2 are SNHLY and FYNNEI. The CDR3 consists of 14 residues. The CDR3: CASSTDMGNQPQHF. The CDR3 DNA reads as TGTGCCAGCAGTACCGATATGGGGAATCAGCCCCAGCATTTT.

The chain links TRBV27 to TRBJ2-5, with 11 bases aligning to TRBD2. Germline CDR1 is MNHEY and CDR2 is SMNVEV (reference sequence). V shed 5 bases, J shed 2 bases, and the junction held 10 bases outside the gene matches. This CDR3 is 17 amino acids long. The CDR3 DNA reads TGTGCCAGCAGTCCATACCTAGCGGGAGGCCTTCAAGAGACCCAGTACTTC. Amino acid sequence: CASSPYLAGGLQETQYF.

This sequence joins TRBV7-2 and TRBJ1-3; D possibly corresponds to TRBD1 (6 bases). The CDR3 length is 16 residues. Germline CDR1 and CDR2: SGHTA and FQGNSA. Trimming took 5 bases from V and 2 from J, leaving 16 bases between them. The CDR3 reads CASSPQTGYAGNTIYF. The CDR3 nucleotides read TGTGCCAGCAGCCCGCAGACAGGCTACGCTGGAAACACCATATATTTT.

The CDR3 DNA sequence: TGTGCCAGCAGCCAAGGGGACAGTAGCAATCAGCCCCAGCATTTT. As protein: CASSQGDSSNQPQHF. V gene TRBV7-9 combines with J gene TRBJ1-5; 7 nucleotides agree with TRBD1. Germline lookup yields CDR1 SEHNR and CDR2 FQNEAQ (reference sequence). CDR3 size: 15 residues. V lost 5 bases to trimming and J lost 0 bases; unmatched junction nucleotides: 4.

The genes are TRBV24-1 and TRBJ1-4; no clear D gene. Trimming removed 5 bases from V and 7 bases from J, with 25 bases in between. Germline V gene data show CDR1 as KGHDR and CDR2 as SFDVKD. The CDR3 has 18 residues. DNA of the CDR3: TGTGCCACCAGTGCCAACCCGGACGGCCGAGGGAGAGGTGAAAAACTGTTTTTT. This sequence encodes CATSANPDGRGRGEKLFF.

The genes are TRBV27 and TRBJ2-1; possibly TRBD2 for D (6 bases). V lost 6 bases to trimming and J lost 2 bases, with 11 bases between them. Germline assignment: CDR1 MNHEY and CDR2 SMNVEV (reference sequence). CDR3 length equals 14 residues. The CDR3 protein is CASSRLDPYNEQFF. In nucleotides, the CDR3 is TGTGCCAGCAGCCGACTAGACCCCTACAATGAGCAGTTCTTC.

The chain joins TRBV4-1 to TRBJ2-3; 12 bases agree with TRBD2. The CDR3 is 17 amino acids. J was trimmed by 4 bases and V by 3 bases; bases with no gene match: 8. Germline-derived CDR1 and CDR2 are MGHRA and YSYEKL. CDR3 loop: CASSHDRLAGDPDTQYF. CDR3 DNA sequence: TGCGCCAGCAGCCATGACCGACTAGCGGGAGACCCAGATACGCAGTATTTT.

This chain joins TRBV4-1 and TRBJ1-3, with 9 bases matching TRBD1. Germline V gene data show CDR1 as MGHRA and CDR2 as YSYEKL. The CDR3 spans 15 residues. J gave up 4 bases and V 3 bases, and 4 bases lay outside the gene matches. The CDR3 region is CASSHRTGAGNTIYF. The CDR3 DNA is TGCGCCAGCAGCCACAGGACAGGGGCCGGAAACACCATATATTTT.

The V and J genes are TRBV20-1 and TRBJ2-7; 8 bases map to TRBD1. Trimming removed 3 bases from V and 5 bases from J; junction bases left unmatched: 12. The V gene's germline CDR1 is DFQATT and CDR2 SNEGSKA (reference sequence). This CDR3 has 15 residues. The CDR3 DNA sequence: TGCAGTGCTAGGGCCGGACAGGGTCGGACGGACGAGCAGTACTTC. It yields the protein CSARAGQGRTDEQYF.

This clonotype showed up just a few times. The CDR3 loop reads CSATGLADPREAKNIQYF. Here the CDR3 DNA reads TGCAGTGCCACGGGACTAGCGGACCCCCGGGAGGCCAAAAACATTCAGTACTTC. This sequence joins TRBV20-1 and TRBJ2-4, with 11 bases fitting TRBD2. Germline assignment: CDR1 DFQATT and CDR2 SNEGSKA (reference sequence). The CDR3 loop spans 18 amino acids. With V trimmed by 6 bases and J by 1 base, 14 bases remained unmatched.

The chain combines TRBV20-1 with TRBJ2-3; 8 positions match TRBD2. The CDR3 extends over 16 amino acids. CDR1 DFQATT and CDR2 SNEGSKA come from the germline V gene (reference sequence). Trimming removed 0 bases from V and 4 bases from J; junction bases left unmatched: 9. The CDR3 DNA sequence: TGCAGTGCTAGAGACCTTAGTAGCGGGGTCGCAGATACGCAGTATTTT. This codes for CSARDLSSGVADTQYF.

The rearrangement joins TRBV12-3 or TRBV12-4 to TRBJ1-5; D is uncertain. This CDR3 is 13 amino acids long. V shed 5 bases and J shed 2 bases, with 7 bases lying between them. The CDR3 loop is CASSPKGNQPQHF. Here the CDR3 DNA reads TGTGCCAGCAGTCCCAAGGGCAATCAGCCCCAGCATTTT.

This clonotype has just a few counts. The chain carries TRBV7-2 and TRBJ2-7; D is perhaps TRBD1 (5 bases). Germline CDR1 is SGHTA and CDR2 is FQGNSA. There are 15 residues in the CDR3. Deletions cut 4 bases from V and 3 bases from J, with 16 bases between. This CDR3 reads CASSYEVRTSYEQYF. CDR3 bases: TGTGCCAGCAGCTATGAAGTGAGGACAAGCTACGAGCAGTACTTC.

This chain links TRBV7-9 with TRBJ2-3; a weak D match, TRBD1 (6 bases). CDR1 is SEHNR and CDR2 is FQNEAQ in the germline V gene (reference sequence). The CDR3 has 14 residues. V lost 2 bases and J 2 bases, leaving 8 bases between the germline ends. CDR3 loop: CASSLTGPTDTQYF. As DNA, the CDR3 is TGTGCCAGCAGCTTAACAGGGCCCACAGATACGCAGTATTTT.

This clonotype was found a few times. V gene TRBV7-2 combines with J gene TRBJ2-3; weak D call: TRBD2 (5 bases). Trimming pared 4 bases from V and 2 bases from J, leaving 22 bases between. CDR1 and CDR2 from the germline V gene are SGHTA and FQGNSA. The CDR3 runs 18 residues. CDR3 in DNA: TGTGCCAGCAGCTCCGTTATTGGGGTCCGGGAATACACAGATACGCAGTATTTT. Translated: CASSSVIGVREYTDTQYF.